The next 7 T cell receptor beta chains were all read from a single sample in a study of T-cell reconstitution after alpha-beta-depleted transplantation in children. Study outcomes and limitations: At one year after transplant, newly produced T cells mostly accounted for T-cell counts and diversity.

No antigen has been identified for these receptors. Unique molecular identifiers were incorporated when the TCRbeta library was constructed. Each CDR3 protein gets one entry after TCRdb re-called the PCR reads with MiXCR. The profile shows about 290,000 distinct CDR3 sequences, over 7% of them singletons. The sample was peripheral blood, taken 360 days after TCRalphabeta/CD19-depleted stem cell transplant. The receptor source for this set is a female patient aged 2-9 years who had a stem cell transplant for Fanconi anemia, so the T cells may come from the graft donor.

Ten or more counts support this clonotype. The genes are TRBV7-6 and TRBJ2-5; 7 nucleotides agree with TRBD2. The CDR3 contains 16 residues. Germline lookup yields CDR1 SGHVS and CDR2 FNYEAQ. Trimming took 1 base from V and 4 from J; bases not matched to a gene: 9. CDR3 sequence: CASSLGAGAGTETQYF. The CDR3 region has the DNA TGTGCCAGCAGCTTAGGGGCGGGAGCGGGCACAGAGACCCAGTACTTC. Together with reference TRBV7-6 and TRBJ2-5, the CDR3 gives the full variable domain: GAGVSQSPRYKVTKRGQDVALRCDPISGHVSLYWYRQALGQGPEFLTYFNYEAQQDKSGLPNDRFSAERPEGSISTLTIQRTEQRDSAMYRCASSLGAGAGTETQYFGPGTRLLVL.

This clonotype was recorded many times. The junction departs from the called germline gene at one end, perhaps through a read error. The chain combines TRBV6-5 with TRBJ2-7, with no clear D. This CDR3 spans 14 amino acids. Germline V gene data show CDR1 as MNHEY and CDR2 as SVGAGI. The CDR3 region is CASSYSITSSEQYF. The CDR3 nucleotides are TGTGCCAGCAGTTACTCGATCACCTCCTCCGAGCAGTACTTC.

V gene TRBV25-1 combines with J gene TRBJ2-3, with TRBD2 matching 7 bases. J lost 2 bases, V lost 6 bases, and 8 bases had no gene match. This CDR3 comprises 15 residues. CDR1 is MGHDK, CDR2 SYGVNS, per germline. The CDR3 DNA is TGTGCCAGCAGCCCCCCGGGAGGTTACACAGATACGCAGTATTTT. Protein product: CASSPPGGYTDTQYF.

This sequence joins TRBV2 and TRBJ2-1; the D is unclear. Trimming cost V 1 base and J 9 bases, with 10 bases left between them. The CDR3 is 13 amino acids. The V gene's germline CDR1 is SNHLY and CDR2 FYNNEI. The CDR3, as DNA: TGTGCCAGCAGTGAAGAGGGTCTCAGTGAGCAGTTCTTC. It codes for CASSEEGLSEQFF.

This clonotype was found a few times. The V gene is TRBV20-1, the J gene TRBJ2-3; D possibly uses TRBD1 or TRBD2 (5 bases each). Trimming removed 1 base at V and 4 bases at J, with 9 bases between. This CDR3 contains 13 residues. From germline, CDR1 is DFQATT and CDR2 SNEGSKA (reference sequence). CDR3 nucleotides: TGCAGTGCTAGAGGGGGGAGCGCAGATACGCAGTATTTT. It is translated as CSARGGSADTQYF.

This chain joins TRBV12-3 or TRBV12-4 and TRBJ1-1; D remains unclear. The length of the CDR3 is 13 residues. V gave up 3 bases and J gave up 2 bases, with 7 bases separating them. For the CDR3, the DNA is TGTGCCAGCAGTTTTAAGAGAAACACTGAAGCTTTCTTT. Amino acid sequence: CASSFKRNTEAFF.

This clonotype was recorded a few times. V is TRBV6-1 and J is TRBJ2-7; no clear D. Looked up from germline, CDR1 is MNHNS and CDR2 is SASEGT. This CDR3 has 16 amino acids. The germline V and J ends were trimmed by 5 bases and 1 base, with 18 bases remaining between them. CDR3 nucleotides: TGTGCCAGCAGTCCCTCAACCCGGCCCTTATCCTACGAGCAGTACTTC. It is translated as CASSPSTRPLSYEQYF.